This T cell receptor beta chain was obtained from a study of sequential checkpoint blockade in melanoma. As for the study in general: After both sequences, patients received maintenance nivolumab. DNA from 91 pretreatment tumor samples underwent TCRβ immunosequencing. About two dozen patients had matched tumor biopsies before treatment and at week 13 after nivolumab or ipilimumab alone.

Only in-frame clones appear in the TCRdb table, and some are missing; sequencing was by immunoSEQ multiplex PCR. The table has approximately 20,000 clones, over 65% seen once. Treatment reported: randomized to nivolumab then ipilimumab (arm A) or the reverse (arm B). V lost 8 bases and J 2 bases, leaving 17 bases between the germline ends. The CDR3 has 15 amino acids. Per germline, CDR1 MDHEN and CDR2 SYDVKM. This chain links TRBV28 with TRBJ2-3; D gene unclear. Sequenced material: tumor tissue (inferred from file names), taken from a patient given nivolumab and ipilimumab in sequence. The receptor's source is a human donor with melanoma. CDR3 bases: TGTGCCAGCGTTCAAGTCGGCGGCGCCACAGATACGCAGTATTTT. This translates into CASVQVGGATDTQYF. Full variable domain (remainder filled in from reference TRBV28 and TRBJ2-3): DVKVTQSSRYLVKRTGEKVFLECVQDMDHENMFWYRQDPGLGLRLIYFSYDVKMKEKGDIPEGYSVSREKKERFSLILESASTNQTSMYLCASVQVGGATDTQYFGPGTRLTVL.